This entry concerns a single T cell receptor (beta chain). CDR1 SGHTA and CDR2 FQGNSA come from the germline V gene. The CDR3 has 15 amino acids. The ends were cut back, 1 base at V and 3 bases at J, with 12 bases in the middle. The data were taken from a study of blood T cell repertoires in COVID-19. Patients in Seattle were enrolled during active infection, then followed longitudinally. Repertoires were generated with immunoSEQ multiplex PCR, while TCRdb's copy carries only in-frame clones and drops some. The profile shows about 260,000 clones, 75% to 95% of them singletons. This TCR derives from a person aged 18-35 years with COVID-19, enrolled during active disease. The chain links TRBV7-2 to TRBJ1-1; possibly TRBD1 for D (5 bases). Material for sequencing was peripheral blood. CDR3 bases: TGTGCCAGCAGCTTAGAGGCAGGGAGGTACACTGAAGCTTTCTTT. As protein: CASSLEAGRYTEAFF. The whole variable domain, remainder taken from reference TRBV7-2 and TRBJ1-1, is GAGVSQSPSNKVTEKGKDVELRCDPISGHTALYWYRQSLGQGLEFLIYFQGNSAPDKSGLPSDRFSAERTGGSVSTLTIQRTQQEDSAVYLCASSLEAGRYTEAFFGQGTRLTVV.